Below, 24 T cell receptor beta chains from the same sample are listed, as sequenced in a study of shared clonotypes between healthy human individuals. Here immunoSEQ multiplex PCR was the method, and the copy in TCRdb shows in-frame clones only, minus some. The sample records 1.5 million to 2.5 million clones, approximately 95% being singletons. Positively selected for CCR7, the CD45RO-negative cells used as naive CD8 cells excluded terminally differentiated effector memory CD45RA+ cells. Sequenced: naive CD8+ T cells sorted from blood. These receptors were obtained from a man aged 18 to 30 in good health.

This chain joins TRBV29-1 and TRBJ2-2, with TRBD1 matching 7 bases. This CDR3 contains 15 residues. V lost 2 bases to trimming and J lost 6 bases; unmatched junction nucleotides: 9. Germline CDR1 reads SQVTM; CDR2 reads ANQGSEA. The CDR3 region is CSVESPTGIAGELFF. In DNA form, the CDR3 reads TGCAGCGTTGAATCCCCGACAGGGATCGCCGGGGAGCTGTTTTTT.

As to this clone: In the same sample, other DNA sequences code for this CDR3. The chain combines TRBV4-1 with TRBJ2-1, with TRBD2 matching over 11 bases. Trimming cost V 4 bases and J 8 bases; bases outside gene matches: 4. Germline V CDR1 and CDR2: MGHRA, YSYEKL. The CDR3 is 14 residues long. The CDR3 loop is CASSPLAGGDEQFF. In nucleotides, the CDR3 is TGCGCCAGCAGCCCCCTAGCGGGAGGAGATGAGCAGTTCTTC.

The genes are TRBV10-1 and TRBJ2-5, with TRBD2 matching over 11 bases. The trim removed 8 bases at V and 3 bases at J, leaving 11 bases unmatched. The CDR3 extends over 16 amino acids. Germline CDR1 is WNHNN and CDR2 is SYGVQD (reference sequence). CDR3 region: CASRGPPGLAEETQYF. Here the CDR3 DNA reads TGCGCCAGCCGTGGCCCCCCGGGACTAGCGGAAGAGACCCAGTACTTC.

Of note for this clone: The same CDR3 arises from other DNA sequences in this sample as well. This chain joins TRBV7-9 and TRBJ2-5; D is perhaps TRBD1 or TRBD2 (5 bases each). Trimming cost V 3 bases and J 1 base, with 9 bases left between them. This CDR3 region has 14 residues. Germline V gene lookup returns CDR1 SEHNR and CDR2 FQNEAQ (reference sequence). CDR3 sequence: CASSLAGTQETQYF. The CDR3 region has the DNA TGTGCCAGCAGCTTGGCCGGGACCCAAGAGACCCAGTACTTC.

The V gene is TRBV19, the J gene TRBJ1-1; D remains ambiguous. Trimming removed 2 bases at V and 5 bases at J, with 6 bases between. The germline V gene encodes CDR1 LNHDA and CDR2 SQIVND (reference sequence). The CDR3 length is 12 residues. For the CDR3, the DNA is TGTGCCAGTAGTATACGCCAGACTGAAGCTTTCTTT. Amino acids: CASSIRQTEAFF.

The chain couples TRBV5-1 to TRBJ2-7; D could derive from TRBD1 or TRBD2 (5 bases each). V lost 9 bases to trimming and J lost 4 bases, with 32 bases between them. The CDR3 runs 18 residues. Per the germline V gene, CDR1 is SGHRS and CDR2 is YFSETQ. The CDR3 DNA is TGCGCCAACTCCGATGGTGGGGGTGCGAGGGTAGATTGGTACGAGCAGTACTTC. The encoded protein is CANSDGGGARVDWYEQYF.

V and J are TRBV4-1 and TRBJ2-7, with no clear D. V lost 0 bases to trimming and J lost 2 bases, with 11 bases between them. The CDR3 totals 15 residues. Germline V gene data show CDR1 as MGHRA and CDR2 as YSYEKL. This CDR3 is CASSQDDNPTYEQYF. CDR3 bases: TGCGCCAGCAGCCAAGATGACAACCCTACCTACGAGCAGTACTTC.

The rearrangement joins TRBV13 to TRBJ2-7; no definite D call. V lost 3 bases to trimming and J lost 5 bases, with 11 bases between them. Germline CDR1 and CDR2: PRHDT and FYEKMQ (reference sequence). This CDR3 contains 13 residues. The CDR3 is CASSFNLEDEQYF. The CDR3 region has the DNA TGTGCCAGCAGCTTCAATTTGGAAGACGAGCAGTACTTC.

The chain has TRBV6-5 and TRBJ2-7; no firm D call. Germline assignment: CDR1 MNHEY and CDR2 SVGAGI. This CDR3 contains 14 residues. V gave up 0 bases and J gave up 0 bases, with 6 bases separating them. The CDR3 bases are TGTGCCAGCAGTTACTCGATGAACTCCTACGAGCAGTACTTC. Translating it yields CASSYSMNSYEQYF.

CDR3 sequence: CASSFRADSPAETQYF. For the CDR3, the DNA is TGTGCCAGCAGCTTTAGAGCTGATAGCCCTGCGGAGACCCAGTACTTC. This rearrangement joins TRBV13 to TRBJ2-5; D not resolved. The CDR3 spans 16 residues. V shed 3 bases and J shed 5 bases, with 19 bases lying between them. The germline V gene has CDR1 PRHDT and CDR2 FYEKMQ (reference sequence).

V usage is TRBV25-1 and J usage is TRBJ2-7; D is undetermined. V gave up 1 base and J gave up 6 bases, with 4 bases separating them. Germline values: CDR1 MGHDK, CDR2 SYGVNS. This CDR3 region has 11 residues. As DNA, the CDR3 is TGTGCCAGCAGTGAATTTGTCGAGCAGTACTTC. Translation: CASSEFVEQYF.

The chain combines TRBV6-1 with TRBJ2-1; no definite D call. Per the germline V gene, CDR1 is MNHNS and CDR2 is SASEGT. The CDR3 has 14 amino acids. V lost 5 bases to trimming and J lost 5 bases, with 13 bases between them. In DNA form, the CDR3 reads TGTGCCAGCAGTTTGCCGATCGGCGACAATGAGCAGTTCTTC. It translates to CASSLPIGDNEQFF.

V is TRBV2 and J is TRBJ2-7, with D maybe TRBD2 (5 bases). CDR3 size: 12 residues. CDR1 is SNHLY and CDR2 is FYNNEI in the germline V gene. Trimming removed 8 bases from V and 2 bases from J, with 10 bases in between. The CDR3 nucleotides read TGTGCCAGCGAGGGCGGAACCTACGAGCAGTACTTC. It specifies CASEGGTYEQYF. The full variable domain, in which reference TRBV2 and TRBJ2-7 provide the parts outside the CDR3, is EPEVTQTPSHQVTQMGQEVILRCVPISNHLYFYWYRQILGQKVEFLVSFYNNEISEKSEIFDDQFSVERPDGSNFTLKIRSTKLEDSAMYFCASEGGTYEQYFGPGTRLTVT.

V and J are TRBV6-5 and TRBJ1-4; 8 bases line up with TRBD1. With V trimmed by 6 bases and J by 8 bases, 8 bases remained unmatched. The CDR3 spans 14 residues. The germline CDR1 and CDR2 sequences are MNHEY and SVGAGI. CDR3 loop: CASSFGQGREKLFF. The CDR3 DNA is TGTGCCAGCAGCTTCGGACAGGGCCGGGAAAAACTGTTTTTT.

V is TRBV10-2 and J is TRBJ2-1, with 13 bases aligning to TRBD2. The CDR3 is 15 residues long. In germline, CDR1 is WSHSY, CDR2 SAAADI. The V and J ends lost 3 bases and 6 bases, in that order; junction bases with no gene match: 2. CDR3 in amino acids: CASSDGTSGVNEQFF. Here the CDR3 DNA reads TGCGCCAGCAGTGACGGGACTAGCGGGGTCAATGAGCAGTTCTTC.

The chain recombines TRBV6-6 with TRBJ2-7; D possibly corresponds to TRBD2 (6 bases). CDR3 length: 14 residues. Between the trimmed V and J ends, which lost 6 bases and 6 bases, there was a span of 18 bases. Germline lookup yields CDR1 MNHNY and CDR2 SVGAGI (reference sequence). The CDR3 region is CASRSSGGVGEQYF. The CDR3 nucleotides are TGTGCCAGCAGAAGTAGCGGAGGGGTGGGCGAGCAGTACTTC.

This chain connects TRBV4-1 to TRBJ1-3; TRBD1 might be the D (5 bases). Trimming removed 1 base from V and 5 bases from J, with 15 bases in between. The CDR3 is 16 amino acids. The V gene's germline CDR1 is MGHRA and CDR2 YSYEKL. Written as DNA, the CDR3 is TGCGCCAGCAGCCAAGGTTCAGGACAAAGCCGAAACACCATATATTTT. Amino acids: CASSQGSGQSRNTIYF.

The chain carries TRBV5-5 and TRBJ2-3, with D possibly being TRBD2 (7 bases). The CDR3 length is 17 residues. With 0 bases removed from V and 5 bases from J, the gap between germline ends came to 19 bases. CDR1 and CDR2 (germline): SGHKS, YYEKEE (reference sequence). In DNA form, the CDR3 reads TGTGCCAGCAGCTTGGTGTTTTGGGGGGGCGAAGAAGATACGCAGTATTTT. It is translated as CASSLVFWGGEEDTQYF.

V is TRBV7-2 and J is TRBJ2-7; possible D gene TRBD2, 6 bases. The V end was cut by 1 base, the J end by 0 bases, with 13 bases between. Germline V gene data show CDR1 as SGHTA and CDR2 as FQGNSA. The CDR3 length is 16 residues. Here the CDR3 DNA reads TGTGCCAGCAGCTTAGTAGGGGCGGGAAACTCCTACGAGCAGTACTTC. Its translation is CASSLVGAGNSYEQYF. Full variable domain (rest looked up from reference TRBV7-2 and TRBJ2-7): GAGVSQSPSNKVTEKGKDVELRCDPISGHTALYWYRQSLGQGLEFLIYFQGNSAPDKSGLPSDRFSAERTGGSVSTLTIQRTQQEDSAVYLCASSLVGAGNSYEQYFGPGTRLTVT.

The rearrangement uses TRBV5-1 and TRBJ2-7; TRBD1 might be the D (6 bases). CDR1 is SGHRS, CDR2 YFSETQ, per germline. This CDR3 has 15 residues. V was cut by 2 bases and J by 6 bases, with 18 bases left in between. CDR3 bases: TGCGCCAGCAGCTTTGCACAGGGAATAGAAATCGAGCAGTACTTC. Its protein is CASSFAQGIEIEQYF.

The chain is built from TRBV6-1 and TRBJ2-7; TRBD1 is a possible D gene (5 bases). Germline CDR1 reads MNHNS; CDR2 reads SASEGT. CDR3 length equals 16 residues. The V gene lost 2 bases and the J gene lost 1 base, with 15 bases spanning the gap. The chain's CDR3 is CASSELRVDISYEQYF. CDR3 bases: TGTGCCAGCAGTGAACTCAGGGTAGATATTTCCTACGAGCAGTACTTC.

This chain links TRBV2 with TRBJ1-1; 7 nucleotides agree with TRBD1. Germline CDR1 is SNHLY and CDR2 is FYNNEI. This CDR3 spans 15 amino acids. V lost 2 bases to trimming and J lost 5 bases; unmatched junction nucleotides: 8. Written as DNA, the CDR3 is TGTGCCAGCAGTGAACCGGGACAGATGGGGACTGAAGCTTTCTTT. This translates into CASSEPGQMGTEAFF.

This chain joins TRBV19 and TRBJ2-2; D remains unclear. From germline, CDR1 is LNHDA and CDR2 SQIVND (reference sequence). The CDR3 is 14 residues long. V lost 2 bases and J 5 bases, leaving 9 bases between the germline ends. CDR3 region: CASSITSATGELFF. CDR3 DNA sequence: TGTGCCAGTAGTATAACCAGTGCAACCGGGGAGCTGTTTTTT.

This chain links TRBV2 with TRBJ2-7; D is unclear. The CDR3 covers 12 residues. V lost 4 bases and J 5 bases, leaving 9 bases between the germline ends. Germline V gene sequence: CDR1 SNHLY, CDR2 FYNNEI. In nucleotides, the CDR3 is TGTGCCAGCAGTGGGGTTTCGGACGAGCAGTACTTC. This encodes CASSGVSDEQYF.